Included here is one T cell receptor (beta chain) sequence, with context. Its antigen is unknown. The CDR3 loop spans 13 amino acids. Trimming removed 5 bases at V and 4 bases at J, with 9 bases between. Germline values: CDR1 SGHAT, CDR2 FQDESV (reference sequence). Clones were read by immunoSEQ multiplex PCR, and TCRdb kept only the in-frame ones, dropping some. The table has 130,000 or so clones, around 90% seen once. This entry comes from a study of T cell responses to AZD1222 COVID-19 vaccine. Study outcomes and limitations: Clonal diversity was possibly underestimated, and white British individuals and females predominated among donors.

The chain carries TRBV11-1 and TRBJ1-5, with a possible D match to TRBD1 (5 bases). The sequencing used peripheral blood, collected on day 0 of AZD1222 vaccination. This TCR came from an adult in good health. DNA for the CDR3: TGTGCCAGCAGCCCAGGGAAGAATCAGCCCCAGCATTTT. Encoded protein: CASSPGKNQPQHF.